Listed here are 18 T cell receptor beta chains from one sample, sequenced in a study of cytomegalovirus exposure and HLA in healthy donors. A multiplex PCR was run with 60 Vbeta primers and 13 Jbeta primers. Profiling relied on immunoSEQ multiplex PCR, and the TCRdb table lists in-frame clones only, not all of them. The sample gives some 100,000 clones, just under 75% of which show up once; 2% to 2.5% is in the top ten. The sample taken for sequencing was PBMCs. These receptors all come from a human donor in good health.

V is TRBV6-1 and J is TRBJ2-5, with 12 nucleotides matching TRBD2. CDR1 MNHNS and CDR2 SASEGT come from the germline V gene. This CDR3 region has 15 residues. Unmatched junction bases numbered 3, after V lost 2 bases and J lost 5 bases. Here the CDR3 reads CASSELAGGQETQYF. For the CDR3, the DNA is TGTGCCAGCAGTGAACTAGCGGGGGGGCAGGAGACCCAGTACTTC.

The chain combines TRBV29-1 with TRBJ1-2, with unresolved D. Germline assignment: CDR1 SQVTM and CDR2 ANQGSEA. The CDR3 spans 13 residues. V was trimmed by 6 bases and J by 1 base, leaving 12 bases between them. The DNA of the CDR3 is TGCAGCGTCCCCCCTCGGGGTAACTATGGCTACACCTTC. Protein product: CSVPPRGNYGYTF.

In its sample, this clone was seen a few times. At one end, the junction sequence differs from germline, possibly due to a read error. The J gene is TRBJ1-1, the V gene TRBV5-1; D perhaps matches TRBD1 (5 bases). The CDR3 covers 14 residues. Per the germline V gene, CDR1 is SGHRS and CDR2 is YFSETQ. CDR3 sequence: CASRFFTGNTEAFF. The CDR3 bases are TGTGCCAGCAGATTTTTTACAGGGAACACTGAAGCTTTCTTT.

The chain combines TRBV2 with TRBJ2-5; the match to TRBD1 covers 10 bases. The J segment lost 4 bases and the V segment lost 3 bases, leaving 5 bases of the junction unmatched. The V gene's germline CDR1 is SNHLY and CDR2 FYNNEI. CDR3 length: 15 amino acids. The CDR3 reads CASSDGTGVGETQYF. In nucleotides, the CDR3 is TGTGCCAGCAGTGATGGGACAGGGGTAGGAGAGACCCAGTACTTC.

The chain combines TRBV7-9 with TRBJ1-3, with no clear D. The germline gives CDR1 SEHNR, CDR2 FQNEAQ (reference sequence). V lost 11 bases to trimming and J lost 0 bases, with 17 bases between them. This CDR3 is 15 amino acids long. The CDR3 loop reads CALSIGLNSGNTIYF. CDR3 nucleotides: TGTGCCCTCAGCATAGGGCTTAACTCTGGAAACACCATATATTTT.

The rearrangement links TRBV5-4 to TRBJ1-4; 7 bases line up with TRBD1. CDR1 and CDR2 from the germline V gene are SGHNT and YYREEE (reference sequence). V trimming: 4 bases; J trimming: 7 bases; junction bases outside the gene matches: 7. This CDR3 is 14 amino acids long. CDR3 amino acids: CASSGGTAFEKLFF. The CDR3, as DNA: TGTGCCAGCAGCGGGGGGACAGCATTTGAAAAACTGTTTTTT.

Only a few counts were recorded for this clone. The chain joins TRBV5-1 to TRBJ1-2; perhaps TRBD1 as D (6 bases). Looked up from germline, CDR1 is SGHRS and CDR2 is YFSETQ. The ends were cut back, 0 bases at V and 5 bases at J, with 11 bases in the middle. The CDR3 spans 14 residues. CDR3 coding DNA: TGCGCCAGCAGCTTGGGAGACAGGAATTATGGCTACACCTTC. Translation: CASSLGDRNYGYTF.

Here the CDR3 DNA reads TGTGCCTGGAGTGGACAGGGGGCGCTTGGCACTGAAGCTTTCTTT. Residues: CAWSGQGALGTEAFF. The V call is TRBV30, the J call TRBJ1-1; 10 bases align to TRBD1. In germline, CDR1 is GTSNPN, CDR2 SVGIG (reference sequence). The CDR3 covers 15 residues. V shed 1 base and J 4 bases; nucleotides not matched to a gene: 6.

The chain has TRBV6-4 and TRBJ1-2; 7 bases agree with TRBD1. Germline V gene sequence: CDR1 MRHNA, CDR2 SNTAGT. The ends lost 6 bases at V and 0 bases at J; junction bases unmatched: 16. CDR3 length: 18 residues. This chain's CDR3 is CASRGELPGQVPNYGYTF. DNA of the CDR3: TGTGCCAGCAGGGGGGAACTACCCGGACAGGTTCCTAACTATGGCTACACCTTC.

The table lists this clone with a few counts. The chain recombines TRBV19 with TRBJ2-1; 13 nucleotides agree with TRBD2. CDR3 length: 14 residues. The ends lost 5 bases at V and 12 bases at J; junction bases unmatched: 7. The germline CDR1 and CDR2 sequences are LNHDA and SQIVND (reference sequence). CDR3 nucleotide sequence: TGTGCCAGTAGTCCCCGCGGGACTAGCGGGATGCAGTTCTTC. Amino acids: CASSPRGTSGMQFF.

This rearrangement joins TRBV7-2 to TRBJ1-5; D gene unclear. The CDR3 has 16 amino acids. From germline, CDR1 is SGHTA and CDR2 FQGNSA. The V and J ends lost 7 bases and 6 bases respectively, with 22 bases between them. CDR3 DNA: TGTGCCAGCACCCTATGGGGTCGGGGAGAGAGTCAGCCCCAGCATTTT. The encoded protein is CASTLWGRGESQPQHF. Combining the CDR3 with reference TRBV7-2 and TRBJ1-5 gives the whole variable domain GAGVSQSPSNKVTEKGKDVELRCDPISGHTALYWYRQSLGQGLEFLIYFQGNSAPDKSGLPSDRFSAERTGGSVSTLTIQRTQQEDSAVYLCASTLWGRGESQPQHFGDGTRLSIL.

This chain connects TRBV25-1 to TRBJ1-2; D remains ambiguous. Trimming cost V 6 bases and J 2 bases, with 4 bases left between them. In germline, CDR1 is MGHDK, CDR2 SYGVNS. The CDR3 is 11 amino acids. Here the CDR3 reads CASSGNYGYTF. CDR3 DNA: TGTGCCAGCAGCGGGAACTATGGCTACACCTTC.

This rearrangement joins TRBV5-4 to TRBJ1-1; D is perhaps TRBD1 (5 bases). V dropped 2 bases and J dropped 2 bases, with 7 bases sitting between them. This CDR3 has 13 amino acids. From germline, CDR1 is SGHNT and CDR2 YYREEE (reference sequence). In DNA form, the CDR3 reads TGTGCCAGCAGCTTCGGACAAAACACTGAAGCTTTCTTT. As protein: CASSFGQNTEAFF.

The chain has TRBV4-2 and TRBJ1-2; 7 bases match TRBD1. The CDR3 consists of 14 residues. V dropped 4 bases and J dropped 2; count of bases not matched to a gene: 4. Germline assignment: CDR1 LGHNA and CDR2 YNFKEQ. This chain's CDR3 is CASSPGTDNYGYTF. The CDR3 nucleotides read TGTGCCAGCAGCCCCGGGACAGACAACTATGGCTACACCTTC.

The rearrangement joins TRBV2 to TRBJ1-2; 7 nucleotides align to TRBD1. The CDR3 extends over 14 amino acids. Germline CDR1 SNHLY, CDR2 FYNNEI. V shed 5 bases, J shed 8 bases, and the junction held 11 bases outside the gene matches. The CDR3 nucleotides are TGTGCCAGCAGTAGACAGGGTCCCACCGGGGGCTACACCTTC. Its protein is CASSRQGPTGGYTF.

The genes are TRBV28 and TRBJ1-5; the D is unclear. This CDR3 comprises 14 residues. Germline V gene data show CDR1 as MDHEN and CDR2 as SYDVKM. The V end lost 8 bases, the J end lost 3 bases, and 14 bases lay between the germline ends. CDR3 bases: TGTGCCAGCTGGGCGGGAGGGCTCAATCAGCCCCAGCATTTT. Translating it yields CASWAGGLNQPQHF.

The V call is TRBV5-1, the J call TRBJ2-7; D may be TRBD2 (5 bases). The V end lost 4 bases, the J end lost 1 base, and 15 bases lay between the germline ends. Germline V gives CDR1 SGHRS, CDR2 YFSETQ. This CDR3 spans 15 amino acids. The CDR3, as DNA: TGCGCCAGCAGCCCTGTTTTTGAGGGATCCTACGAGCAGTACTTC. Translation: CASSPVFEGSYEQYF.

J is TRBJ2-3 and V is TRBV29-1; 13 bases are shared with TRBD2. This CDR3 comprises 15 residues. Germline V lookup: CDR1 SQVTM, CDR2 ANQGSEA. The V segment lost 3 bases and the J segment 4 bases; nucleotides outside the gene matches: 4. CDR3 in amino acids: CSVDSGLAGADTQYF. The CDR3 DNA reads as TGCAGCGTTGACTCTGGACTAGCGGGAGCAGATACGCAGTATTTT.